Sequencing of this TCR beta chain was carried out in a study of beta chain features in type 1 diabetes. General study findings and limits: A moderate, significant TCRB CDR3 shortening appeared in type 1 diabetes across four CD4+ subsets. For patients, the naive, central memory and Treg TCRB repertoires appeared more alike than for healthy donors. Using cDNA template may skew counts toward highly expressing activated cells.

Donors underwent one heparinised blood draw, around 100 mL on average. The whole isolated RNA underwent reverse transcription, so sequencing captured expressed TCRB transcripts. Some clones are missing from TCRdb's copy, which holds only in-frame ones; the method was immunoSEQ multiplex PCR. The sample has some 190,000 clones, roughly 8% seen once. This clone has only a few counts. Its antigen is currently unknown. The sequenced sample was central memory CD4+ T cells from blood. This TCR came from a woman aged 35 to 49 with type 1 diabetes.

The CDR3 loop reads CATSREEGARRTEAFF. In nucleotides, the CDR3 is TGTGCCACCAGCAGAGAGGAGGGAGCCCGGAGGACTGAAGCTTTCTTT. The chain links TRBV15 to TRBJ1-1; no firm D call. The germline V gene encodes CDR1 LNHNV and CDR2 YYDKDF (reference sequence). The length of the CDR3 is 16 residues. Trimming left V 0 bases short and J 5 bases short, with 16 bases between.